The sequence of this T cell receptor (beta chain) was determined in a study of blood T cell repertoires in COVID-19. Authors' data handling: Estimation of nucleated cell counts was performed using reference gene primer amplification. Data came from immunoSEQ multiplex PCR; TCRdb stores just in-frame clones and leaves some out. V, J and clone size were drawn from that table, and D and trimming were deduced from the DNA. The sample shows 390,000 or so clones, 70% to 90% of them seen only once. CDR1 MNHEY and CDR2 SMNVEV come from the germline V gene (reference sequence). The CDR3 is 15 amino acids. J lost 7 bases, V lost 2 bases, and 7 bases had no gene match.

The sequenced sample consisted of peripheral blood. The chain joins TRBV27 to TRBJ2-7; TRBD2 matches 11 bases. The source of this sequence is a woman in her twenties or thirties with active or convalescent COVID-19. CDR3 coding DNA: TGTGCCAGCAGTTTAGGTAGCGGGGGGGCATTTGAGCAGTACTTC. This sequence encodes CASSLGSGGAFEQYF.